This TCR beta chain emerged from a study of CD8+CD57+ T cells in acquired aplastic anemia. Study details: Sorted cells (CD4+ and CD8+) yielded DNA amounts that averaged approximately 3 ug.

For CDR3 and TCR beta VDJ profiling, genomic DNA was the template used. TCRdb called the reads again in MiXCR, with one record for every CDR3 protein. The sample includes 300,000 or so distinct CDR3 sequences, under 65% of them seen just once. CDR3 length equals 14 residues. V shed 5 bases and J shed 1 base, with 11 bases lying between them. Germline V lookup: CDR1 SGHDT, CDR2 YYEEEE. Only patients with CD8+CD57+ cell expansion on flow cytometry were chosen for sequencing. The sequence came from a human donor with aplastic anemia. The sample consisted of sorted CD4+, CD8+, or CD8+CD57+ T cells (not recorded which) from PBMCs. This rearrangement joins TRBV5-6 to TRBJ2-3; the D gene is possibly TRBD1 (5 bases). Here the CDR3 DNA reads TGTGCCAGCAGGTCTGTGACAGGCACAGATACGCAGTATTTT. Translating gives CASRSVTGTDTQYF.